This TCR beta chain was captured by sequencing in a study of a mutant IDH1 vaccine in newly diagnosed glioma. Study in general: Every participant had undergone radiotherapy, temozolomide, or both before, and most underwent both. Week 35 held visit V12, while week 47 held visit V13. Findings and limits, study-wide: Top-clonotype changes in peripheral T cells seemed unrelated to pseudoprogression.

This CDR3 contains 16 residues. CDR1 is KGHSH and CDR2 is LQKENI in the germline V gene. Germline trimming cut 1 base from V and 0 bases from J; bases unmatched to any gene: 3. Indicated time point: week 47, end of study. The investigators gave 300 ug of mutant IDH1 20-mer peptide in each vaccine dose, together with topical imiquimod. In every donor, the tumor was a new WHO grade 3 or 4 IDH1-mutant, ATRX-lost astrocytoma. Turning to this clone: Its antigen is undetermined.

Profiled with immunoSEQ multiplex PCR; TCRdb holds only in-frame clones, not every one. This table has about 94,000 clones, around 92% appearing once. The TCR comes from a woman aged 45-65 years with glioma. The sample here was PBMCs, taken from a glioma patient whose treatment included an IDH1 peptide vaccine. The V gene is TRBV18, the J gene TRBJ1-1, with 9 positions matching TRBD1. The CDR3 is CASSPRTGDVNTEAFF. CDR3 bases: TGTGCCAGCTCACCACGGACAGGGGATGTGAACACTGAAGCTTTCTTT. Using reference TRBV18 and TRBJ1-1 for the parts outside the CDR3, the full variable domain is NAGVMQNPRHLVRRRGQEARLRCSPMKGHSHVYWYRQLPEEGLKFMVYLQKENIIDESGMPKERFSAEFPKEGPSILRIQQVVRGDSAAYFCASSPRTGDVNTEAFFGQGTRLTVV.